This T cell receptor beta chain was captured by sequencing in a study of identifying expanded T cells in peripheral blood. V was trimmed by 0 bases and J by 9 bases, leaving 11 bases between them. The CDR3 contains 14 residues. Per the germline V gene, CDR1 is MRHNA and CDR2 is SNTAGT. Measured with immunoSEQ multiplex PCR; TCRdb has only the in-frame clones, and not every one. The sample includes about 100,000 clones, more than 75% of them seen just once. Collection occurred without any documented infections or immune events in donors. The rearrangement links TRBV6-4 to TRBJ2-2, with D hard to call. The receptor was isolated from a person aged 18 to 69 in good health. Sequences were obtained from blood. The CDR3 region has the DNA TGTGCCAGCAGTGACTCGAATCTAACCCGGGAGCTGTTTTTT. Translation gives CASSDSNLTRELFF.